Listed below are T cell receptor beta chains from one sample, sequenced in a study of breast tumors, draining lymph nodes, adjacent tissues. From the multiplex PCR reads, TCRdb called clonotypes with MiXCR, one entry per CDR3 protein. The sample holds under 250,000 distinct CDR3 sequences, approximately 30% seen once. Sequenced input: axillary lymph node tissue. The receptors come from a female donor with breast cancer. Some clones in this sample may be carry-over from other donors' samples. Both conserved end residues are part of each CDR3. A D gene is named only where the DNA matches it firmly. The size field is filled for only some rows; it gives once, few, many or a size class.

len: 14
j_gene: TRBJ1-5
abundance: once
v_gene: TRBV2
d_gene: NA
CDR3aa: CASGGLGGNQLQHF
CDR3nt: TGTGCCAGCGGTGGCCTTGGGGGCAATCAGCTCCAGCATTTT

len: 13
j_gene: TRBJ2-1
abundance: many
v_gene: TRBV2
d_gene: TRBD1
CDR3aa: CARRQGSYNEQFF
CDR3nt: TGTGCCAGACGACAGGGATCCTACAATGAGCAGTTCTTC

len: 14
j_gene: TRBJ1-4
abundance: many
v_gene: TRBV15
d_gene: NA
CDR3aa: CATSGGGFDEKLFF
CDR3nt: TGTGCCACCAGCGGGGGGGGATTTGATGAAAAACTGTTTTTT

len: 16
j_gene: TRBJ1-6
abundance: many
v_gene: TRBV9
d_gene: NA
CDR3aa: CASSVSSGGVDSPLHF
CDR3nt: TGTGCCAGCAGCGTATCGTCGGGGGGGGTGGATTCACCCCTCCACTTT

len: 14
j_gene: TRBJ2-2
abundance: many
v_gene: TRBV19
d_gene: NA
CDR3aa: CASSPQAATGELFF
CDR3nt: TGTGCCAGTAGTCCCCAAGCGGCCACCGGGGAGCTGTTTTTT

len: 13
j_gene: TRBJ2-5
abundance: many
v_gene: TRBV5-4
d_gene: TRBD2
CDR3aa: CASSLAGLETQYF
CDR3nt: TGTGCCAGCAGCCTAGCGGGATTAGAGACCCAGTACTTC

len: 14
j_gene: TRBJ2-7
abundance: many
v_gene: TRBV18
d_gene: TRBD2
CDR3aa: CASSPTGTSGRQYF
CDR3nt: TGTGCCAGCTCACCCACAGGGACTAGCGGGAGACAGTACTTC

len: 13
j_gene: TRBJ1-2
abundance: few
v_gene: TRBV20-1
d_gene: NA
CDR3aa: CSATLGPGYAYTF
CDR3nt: TGCAGTGCTACTCTAGGACCCGGCTATGCCTACACCTTC

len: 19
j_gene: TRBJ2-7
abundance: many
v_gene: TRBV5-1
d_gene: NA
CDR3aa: CASSWPAGAGQDALYEQYF
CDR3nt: TGCGCCAGCAGCTGGCCCGCGGGGGCCGGACAGGACGCCCTCTACGAGCAGTACTTC

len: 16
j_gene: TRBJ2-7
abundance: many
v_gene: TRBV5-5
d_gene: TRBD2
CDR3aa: CASSPKATSGSYEQYF
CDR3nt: TGTGCCAGCAGCCCCAAGGCCACTAGCGGGAGTTACGAGCAGTACTTC

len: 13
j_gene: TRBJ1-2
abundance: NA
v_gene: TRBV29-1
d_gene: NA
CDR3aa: CSVERGSDYGYTF
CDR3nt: TGCAGCGTTGAACGGGGATCGGACTATGGCTACACCTTC

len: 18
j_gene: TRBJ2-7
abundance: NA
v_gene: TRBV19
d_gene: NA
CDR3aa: CASSLRDIGFSRPYEPYF
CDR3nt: TGTGCCAGTAGTCTTCGGGACATTGGATTTTCAAGACCTTACGAGCCGTACTTC

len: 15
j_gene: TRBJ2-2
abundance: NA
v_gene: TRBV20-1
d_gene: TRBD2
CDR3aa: CSAPTPSGNTGELFF
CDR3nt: TGCAGTGCCCCAACTCCTAGCGGGAACACCGGGGAGCTGTTTTTT

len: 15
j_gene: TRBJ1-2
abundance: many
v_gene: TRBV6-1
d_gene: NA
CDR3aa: CASKLRTESNYGYTF
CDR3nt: TGTGCCAGCAAGCTCCGGACGGAGTCTAACTATGGCTACACCTTC

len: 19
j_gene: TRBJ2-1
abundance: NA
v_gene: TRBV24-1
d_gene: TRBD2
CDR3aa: CATSAPAGGPSGTNNEQFF
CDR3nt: TGTGCCACCAGTGCCCCTGCGGGTGGGCCTAGCGGGACGAACAATGAGCAGTTCTTC

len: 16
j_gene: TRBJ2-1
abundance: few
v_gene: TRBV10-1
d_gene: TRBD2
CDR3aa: CASSEQASGRVHEQFF
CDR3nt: TGCGCCAGCAGTGAGCAGGCTAGCGGGAGGGTGCATGAGCAGTTCTTC

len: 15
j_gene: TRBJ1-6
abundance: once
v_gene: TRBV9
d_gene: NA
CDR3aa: CASSALAGGNSPLHF
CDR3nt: TGTGCCAGCAGCGCACTAGCGGGAGGGAATTCACCCCTCCACTTT

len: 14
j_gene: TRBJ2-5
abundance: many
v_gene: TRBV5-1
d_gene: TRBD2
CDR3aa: CASSLAGGYETQYF
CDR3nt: TGCGCCAGCAGCTTGGCCGGGGGGTACGAGACCCAGTACTTC

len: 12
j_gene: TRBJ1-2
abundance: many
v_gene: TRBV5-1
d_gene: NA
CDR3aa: CASSLEVGGYTF
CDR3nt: TGCGCCAGCAGCTTGGAAGTGGGGGGCTACACCTTC

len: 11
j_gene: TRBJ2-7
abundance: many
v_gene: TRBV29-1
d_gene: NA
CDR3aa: CSVEVSYEQYF
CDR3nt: TGCAGCGTTGAAGTTAGCTACGAGCAGTACTTC

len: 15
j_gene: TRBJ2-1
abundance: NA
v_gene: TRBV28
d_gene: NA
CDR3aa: CASSLTRTVSNEQFF
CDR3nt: TGTGCCAGCAGTTTGACCAGAACTGTGTCGAATGAGCAGTTCTTC

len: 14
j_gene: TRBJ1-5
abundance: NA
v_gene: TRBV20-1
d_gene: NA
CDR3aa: CSARDGGYKETQHF
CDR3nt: TGCAGTGCTAGAGATGGGGGCTACAAAGAGACCCAGCATTTT